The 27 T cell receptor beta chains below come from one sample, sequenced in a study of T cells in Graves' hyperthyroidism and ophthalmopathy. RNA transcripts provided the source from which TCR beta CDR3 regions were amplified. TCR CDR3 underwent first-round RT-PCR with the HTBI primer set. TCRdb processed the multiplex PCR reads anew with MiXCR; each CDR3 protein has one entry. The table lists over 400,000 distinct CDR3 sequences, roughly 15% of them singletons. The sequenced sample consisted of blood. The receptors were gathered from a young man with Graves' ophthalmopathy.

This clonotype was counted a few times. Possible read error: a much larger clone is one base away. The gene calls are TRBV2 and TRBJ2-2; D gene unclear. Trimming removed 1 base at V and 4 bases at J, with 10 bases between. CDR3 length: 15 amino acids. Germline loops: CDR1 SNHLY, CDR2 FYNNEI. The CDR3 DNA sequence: TGTGCCAGCAGTGAAGGCGGCAAGGGCACCGGGGAGCTGTTTTTT. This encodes CASSEGGKGTGELFF.

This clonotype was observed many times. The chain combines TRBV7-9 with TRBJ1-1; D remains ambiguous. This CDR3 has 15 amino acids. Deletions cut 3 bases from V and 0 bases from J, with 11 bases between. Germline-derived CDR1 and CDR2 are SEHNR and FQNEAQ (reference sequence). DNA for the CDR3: TGTGCCAGCAGCTTCCTCGATAACATGAACACTGAAGCTTTCTTT. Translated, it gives CASSFLDNMNTEAFF.

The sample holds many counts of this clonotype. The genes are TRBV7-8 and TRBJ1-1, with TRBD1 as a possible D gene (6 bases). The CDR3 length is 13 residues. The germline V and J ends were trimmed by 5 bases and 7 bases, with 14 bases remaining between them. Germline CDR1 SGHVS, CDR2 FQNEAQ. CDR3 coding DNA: TGTGCCAGCAGCCAAAGGGGGTTTGGTGAAGCTTTCTTT. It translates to CASSQRGFGEAFF. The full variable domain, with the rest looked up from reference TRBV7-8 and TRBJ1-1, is GAGVSQSPRYKVAKRGQDVALRCDPISGHVSLFWYQQALGQGPEFLTYFQNEAQLDKSGLPSDRFFAERPEGSVSTLKIQRTQQEDSAVYLCASSQRGFGEAFFGQGTRLTVV.

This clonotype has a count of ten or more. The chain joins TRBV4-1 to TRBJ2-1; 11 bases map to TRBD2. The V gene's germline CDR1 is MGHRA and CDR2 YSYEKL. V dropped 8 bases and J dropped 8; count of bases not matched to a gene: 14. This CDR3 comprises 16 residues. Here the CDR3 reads CASSGIAGGLNYEQFF. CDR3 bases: TGCGCCAGCTCTGGAATAGCGGGGGGGCTCAACTATGAGCAGTTCTTC.

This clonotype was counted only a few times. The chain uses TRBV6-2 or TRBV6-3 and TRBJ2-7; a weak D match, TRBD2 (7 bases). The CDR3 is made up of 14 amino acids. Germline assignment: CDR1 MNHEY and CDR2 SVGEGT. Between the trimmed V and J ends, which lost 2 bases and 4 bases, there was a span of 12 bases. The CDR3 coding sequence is TGTGCCAGCAGTTACGCGGGGGCAAAGTACGAGCAGTACTTC. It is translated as CASSYAGAKYEQYF.

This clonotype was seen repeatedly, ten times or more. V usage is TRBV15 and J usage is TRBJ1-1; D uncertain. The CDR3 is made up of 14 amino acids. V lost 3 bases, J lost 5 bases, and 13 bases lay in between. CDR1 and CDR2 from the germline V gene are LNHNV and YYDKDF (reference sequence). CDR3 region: CATSSLSVGTEAFF. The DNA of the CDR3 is TGTGCCACCAGCAGCCTCTCAGTGGGAACTGAAGCTTTCTTT.

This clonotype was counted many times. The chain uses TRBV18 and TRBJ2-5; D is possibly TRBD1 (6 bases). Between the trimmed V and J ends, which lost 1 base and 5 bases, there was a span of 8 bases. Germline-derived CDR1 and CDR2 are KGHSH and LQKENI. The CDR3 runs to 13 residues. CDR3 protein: CASSPRQDETQYF. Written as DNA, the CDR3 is TGTGCCAGCTCACCACGACAGGATGAGACCCAGTACTTC.

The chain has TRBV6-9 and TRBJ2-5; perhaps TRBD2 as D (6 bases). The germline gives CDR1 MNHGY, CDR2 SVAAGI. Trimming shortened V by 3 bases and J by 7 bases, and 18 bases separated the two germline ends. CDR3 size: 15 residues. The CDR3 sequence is CASSYGPSDTGTQYF. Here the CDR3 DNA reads TGTGCCAGCAGTTACGGTCCTAGCGACACCGGGACCCAGTACTTC.

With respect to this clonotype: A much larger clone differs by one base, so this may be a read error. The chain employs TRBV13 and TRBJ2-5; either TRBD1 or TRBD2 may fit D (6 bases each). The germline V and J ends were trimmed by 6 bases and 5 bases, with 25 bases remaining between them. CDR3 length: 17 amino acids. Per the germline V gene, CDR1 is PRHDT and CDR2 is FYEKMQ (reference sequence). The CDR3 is CASSEPGQGRNKETQYF. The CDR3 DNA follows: TGTGCCAGCAGTGAACCGGGCCAGGGGAGGAACAAGGAGACCCAGTACTTC.

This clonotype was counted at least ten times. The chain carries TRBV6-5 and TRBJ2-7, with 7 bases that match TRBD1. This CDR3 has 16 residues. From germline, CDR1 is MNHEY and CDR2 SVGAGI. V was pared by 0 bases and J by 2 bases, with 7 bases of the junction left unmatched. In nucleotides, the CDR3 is TGTGCCAGCAGTTACTCGGCAGGGGGTCTTACCTACGAGCAGTACTTC. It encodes CASSYSAGGLTYEQYF.

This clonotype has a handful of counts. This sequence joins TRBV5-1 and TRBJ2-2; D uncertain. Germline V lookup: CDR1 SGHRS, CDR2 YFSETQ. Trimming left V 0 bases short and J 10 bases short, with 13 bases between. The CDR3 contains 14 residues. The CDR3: CASSLVSSGEELFF. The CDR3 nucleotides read TGCGCCAGCAGCTTGGTTTCTTCGGGTGAGGAGCTGTTTTTT.

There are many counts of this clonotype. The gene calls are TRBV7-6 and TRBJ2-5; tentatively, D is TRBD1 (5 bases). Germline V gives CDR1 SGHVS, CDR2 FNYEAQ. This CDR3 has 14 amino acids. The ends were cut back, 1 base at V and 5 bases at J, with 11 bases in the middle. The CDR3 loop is CASSLVKSGETQYF. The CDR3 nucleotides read TGTGCCAGCAGCTTAGTGAAATCAGGGGAGACCCAGTACTTC.

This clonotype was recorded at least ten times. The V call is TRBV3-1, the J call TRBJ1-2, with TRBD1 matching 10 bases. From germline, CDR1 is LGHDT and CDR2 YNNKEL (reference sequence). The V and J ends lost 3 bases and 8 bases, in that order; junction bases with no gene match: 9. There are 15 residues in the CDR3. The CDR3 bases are TGTGCCAGCAGCCAGGCCCGGACAGGGGGTGAAGGCTACACCTTC. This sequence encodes CASSQARTGGEGYTF.

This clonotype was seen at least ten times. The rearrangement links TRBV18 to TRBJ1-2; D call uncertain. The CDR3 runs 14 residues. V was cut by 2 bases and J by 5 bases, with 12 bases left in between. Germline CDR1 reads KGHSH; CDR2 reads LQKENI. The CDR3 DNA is TGTGCCAGCTCACCATTCCAAGGGCCTTATGGCTACACCTTC. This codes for CASSPFQGPYGYTF.

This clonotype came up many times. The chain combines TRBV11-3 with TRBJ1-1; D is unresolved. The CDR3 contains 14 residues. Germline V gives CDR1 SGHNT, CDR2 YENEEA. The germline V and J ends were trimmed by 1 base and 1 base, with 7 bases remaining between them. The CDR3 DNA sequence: TGTGCCAGCAGCTTAGTGGACCCGAACACTGAAGCTTTCTTT. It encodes CASSLVDPNTEAFF.

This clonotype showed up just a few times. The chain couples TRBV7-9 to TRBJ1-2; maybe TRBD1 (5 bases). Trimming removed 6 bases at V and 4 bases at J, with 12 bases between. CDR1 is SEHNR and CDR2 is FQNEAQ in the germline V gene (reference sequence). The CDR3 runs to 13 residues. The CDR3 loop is CASSPDSFYGYTF. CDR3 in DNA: TGTGCCAGCAGTCCTGACAGTTTCTATGGCTACACCTTC.

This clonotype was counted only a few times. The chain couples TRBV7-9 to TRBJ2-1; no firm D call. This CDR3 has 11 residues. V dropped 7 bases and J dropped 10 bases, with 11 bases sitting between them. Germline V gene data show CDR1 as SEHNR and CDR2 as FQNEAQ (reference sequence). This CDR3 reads CASTHGIEQFF. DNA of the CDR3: TGTGCCAGCACACACGGAATAGAGCAGTTCTTC.

CDR3 sequence: CASSLGQGFQETQYF. The CDR3 DNA reads TGTGCCAGCAGTTTAGGGCAGGGCTTCCAAGAGACCCAGTACTTC. The chain has TRBV27 and TRBJ2-5; D possibly corresponds to TRBD1 (5 bases). Trimming removed 2 bases at V and 1 base at J, with 11 bases between. Germline V gene data show CDR1 as MNHEY and CDR2 as SMNVEV (reference sequence). CDR3 length equals 15 residues.

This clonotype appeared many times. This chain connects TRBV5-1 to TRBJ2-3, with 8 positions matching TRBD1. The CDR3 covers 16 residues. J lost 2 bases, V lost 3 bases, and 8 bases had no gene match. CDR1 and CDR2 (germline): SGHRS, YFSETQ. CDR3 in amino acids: CASSSGSGQDTDTQYF. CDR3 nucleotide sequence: TGCGCCAGCAGCTCTGGGTCGGGACAGGACACAGATACGCAGTATTTT. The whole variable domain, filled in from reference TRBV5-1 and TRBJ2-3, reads KAGVTQTPRYLIKTRGQQVTLSCSPISGHRSVSWYQQTPGQGLQFLFEYFSETQRNKGNFPGRFSGRQFSNSRSEMNVSTLELGDSALYLCASSSGSGQDTDTQYFGPGTRLTVL.

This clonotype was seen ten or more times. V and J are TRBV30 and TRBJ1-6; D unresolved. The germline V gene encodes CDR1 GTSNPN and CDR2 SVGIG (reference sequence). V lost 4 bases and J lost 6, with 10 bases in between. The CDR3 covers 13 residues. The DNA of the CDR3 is TGTGCCTGGACCCCCGGAGGTAATTCACCCCTCCACTTT. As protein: CAWTPGGNSPLHF.

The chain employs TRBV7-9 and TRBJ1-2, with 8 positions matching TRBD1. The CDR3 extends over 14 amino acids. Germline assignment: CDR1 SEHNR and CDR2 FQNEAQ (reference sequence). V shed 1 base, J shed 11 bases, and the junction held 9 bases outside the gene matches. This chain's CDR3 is CASSLVAGQARYTF. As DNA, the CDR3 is TGTGCCAGCAGCTTAGTCGCGGGACAGGCTCGTTACACCTTC.

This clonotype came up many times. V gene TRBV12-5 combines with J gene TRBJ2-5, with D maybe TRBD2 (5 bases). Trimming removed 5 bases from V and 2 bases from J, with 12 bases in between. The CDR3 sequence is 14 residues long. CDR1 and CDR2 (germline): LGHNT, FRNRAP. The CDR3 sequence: CASGPLGEQETQYF. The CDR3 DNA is TGTGCTAGTGGTCCACTCGGGGAGCAAGAGACCCAGTACTTC. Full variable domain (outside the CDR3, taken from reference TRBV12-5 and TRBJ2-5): DARVTQTPRHKVTEMGQEVTMRCQPILGHNTVFWYRQTMMQGLELLAYFRNRAPLDDSGMPKDRFSAEMPDATLATLKIQPSEPRDSAVYFCASGPLGEQETQYFGPGTRLLVL.

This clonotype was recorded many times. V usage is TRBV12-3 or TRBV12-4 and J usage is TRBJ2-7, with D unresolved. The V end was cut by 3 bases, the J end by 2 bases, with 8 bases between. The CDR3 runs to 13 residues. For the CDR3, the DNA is TGTGCCAGCAGTTTGTACAAAGCCTACGAGCAGTACTTC. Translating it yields CASSLYKAYEQYF.

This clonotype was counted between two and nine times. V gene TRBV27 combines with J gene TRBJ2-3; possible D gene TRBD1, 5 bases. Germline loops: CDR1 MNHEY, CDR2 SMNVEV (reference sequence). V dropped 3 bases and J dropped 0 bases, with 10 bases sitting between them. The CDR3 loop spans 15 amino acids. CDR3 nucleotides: TGTGCCAGCAGTTTGCTCAGGGCTAGCACAGATACGCAGTATTTT. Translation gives CASSLLRASTDTQYF.

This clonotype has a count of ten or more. The CDR3, as DNA: TGTGCCAGCGGCCCGGGGGACCGCCACTATGGCTACACCTTC. Its protein is CASGPGDRHYGYTF. V gene TRBV6-1 combines with J gene TRBJ1-2; a weak D match, TRBD1 (5 bases). CDR1 and CDR2 from the germline V gene are MNHNS and SASEGT. The CDR3 sequence is 14 residues long. Trimming shortened V by 8 bases and J by 3 bases, and 16 bases separated the two germline ends.

The CDR3 is CASSFIGGAVDEQFF. The CDR3 nucleotides read TGTGCCAGCAGCTTCATCGGGGGGGCCGTCGATGAGCAGTTCTTC. The V gene is TRBV5-6, the J gene TRBJ2-1; 8 bases are shared with TRBD2. Germline V gives CDR1 SGHDT, CDR2 YYEEEE. The CDR3 covers 15 residues. V was clipped by 2 bases and J by 8 bases; unmatched bases: 9. The whole variable domain, filled in from reference TRBV5-6 and TRBJ2-1, reads DAGVTQSPTHLIKTRGQQVTLRCSPKSGHDTVSWYQQALGQGPQFIFQYYEEEERQRGNFPDRFSGHQFPNYSSELNVNALLLGDSALYLCASSFIGGAVDEQFFGPGTRLTVL.

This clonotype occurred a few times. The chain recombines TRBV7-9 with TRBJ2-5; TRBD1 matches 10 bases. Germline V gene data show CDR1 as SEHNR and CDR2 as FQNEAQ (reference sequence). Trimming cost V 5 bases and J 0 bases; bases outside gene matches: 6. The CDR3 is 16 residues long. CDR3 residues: CASSPTDRGYQETQYF. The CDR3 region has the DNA TGTGCCAGCAGCCCCACGGACAGGGGGTACCAAGAGACCCAGTACTTC.